The present entry profiles one TCR beta chain with its context. These data originate in a study of cytomegalovirus exposure and HLA in healthy donors. The CDR3 is 18 residues long. Germline CDR1 is SGHTA and CDR2 is FQGNSA. V dropped 1 base and J dropped 6; count of bases not matched to a gene: 12. Assay: immunoSEQ multiplex PCR; the TCRdb copy retains only in-frame clones and omits some. The top ten clones hold about 2.8% of a sample with about 240,000 clones, 80% to 90% of them seen once. This clonotype originated in a young man in good health and CMV-seronegative. The chain combines TRBV7-2 with TRBJ2-7, with 13 bases that match TRBD2. Sample: PBMCs. Here the CDR3 reads CASSLGTSGRRLGSEQYF. CDR3 DNA sequence: TGTGCCAGCAGCTTAGGGACTAGCGGGAGAAGATTGGGTAGCGAGCAGTACTTC.